This TCR beta chain stems from a study of molecular identifiers for immune sequencing clone quantification. With respect to this clonotype: This may arise from a read error, as a much more abundant clone is one base away. The conserved phenylalanine or tryptophan is not found at the CDR3 terminus, so this likely reflects a read error.

TCRdb ran MiXCR on the PCR reads and lists one entry per CDR3 protein. Of about 500,000 distinct CDR3 sequences listed, about 25% are singletons. This CDR3 contains 14 residues. Unmatched junction bases numbered 8, after V lost 7 bases and J lost 0 bases. Germline assignment: CDR1 DFQATT and CDR2 SNEGSKA (reference sequence). The specimen was naive CD8+ T cells from blood, with Jurkat cell RNA spiked in. The subset is: FACS-sorted CD8+CD4-CCR7+CD45RA+ naive T cells. The source of this sequence is a human donor in good health. Some libraries in this study had Jurkat cell RNA spiked in. The chain combines TRBV20-1 with TRBJ1-1; 7 bases are a match to TRBD1. The CDR3 loop is CSVTGILMNTEAFL. The CDR3 DNA follows: TGCAGTGTGACAGGGATTCTTATGAACACTGAAGCTTTCCTT.